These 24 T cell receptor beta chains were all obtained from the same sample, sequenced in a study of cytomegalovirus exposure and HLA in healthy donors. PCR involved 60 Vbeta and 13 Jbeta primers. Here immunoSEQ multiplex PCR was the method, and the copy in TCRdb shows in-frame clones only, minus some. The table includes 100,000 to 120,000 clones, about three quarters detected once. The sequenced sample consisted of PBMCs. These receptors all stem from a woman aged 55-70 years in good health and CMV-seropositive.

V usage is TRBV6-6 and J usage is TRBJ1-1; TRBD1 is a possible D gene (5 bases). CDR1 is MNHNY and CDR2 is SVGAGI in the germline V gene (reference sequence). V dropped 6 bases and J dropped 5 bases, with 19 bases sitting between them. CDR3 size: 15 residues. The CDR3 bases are TGTGCCAGCAGCCTCATCGGGGGGTTAGGAACTGAAGCTTTCTTT. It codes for CASSLIGGLGTEAFF.

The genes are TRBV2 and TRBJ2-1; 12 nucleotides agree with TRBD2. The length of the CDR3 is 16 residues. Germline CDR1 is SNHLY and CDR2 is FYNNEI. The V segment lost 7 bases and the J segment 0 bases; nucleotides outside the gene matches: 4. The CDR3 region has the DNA TGTGCCAGCATACTAGCGGGGGGAATCTCCTACAATGAGCAGTTCTTC. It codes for CASILAGGISYNEQFF.

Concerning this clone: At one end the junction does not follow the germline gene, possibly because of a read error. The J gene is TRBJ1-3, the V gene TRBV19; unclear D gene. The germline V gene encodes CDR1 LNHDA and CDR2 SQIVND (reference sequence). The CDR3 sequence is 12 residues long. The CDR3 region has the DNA TGTGCCACTAGTTCACTTGGAAACACCATATATTTT. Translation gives CATSSLGNTIYF.

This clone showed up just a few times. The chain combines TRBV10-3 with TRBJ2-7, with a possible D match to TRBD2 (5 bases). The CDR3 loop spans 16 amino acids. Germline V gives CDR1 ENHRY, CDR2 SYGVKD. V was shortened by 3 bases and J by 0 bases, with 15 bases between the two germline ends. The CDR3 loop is CAISDRGGRSSYEQYF. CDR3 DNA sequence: TGTGCCATCAGTGACCGGGGTGGCAGGTCCTCCTACGAGCAGTACTTC.

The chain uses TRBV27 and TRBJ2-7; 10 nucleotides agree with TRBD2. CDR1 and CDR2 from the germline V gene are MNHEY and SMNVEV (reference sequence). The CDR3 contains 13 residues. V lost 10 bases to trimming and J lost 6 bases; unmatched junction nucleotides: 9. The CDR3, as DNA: TGTGCCACCGGAGCGGGAGGGGGGCTCGAGCAGTACTTC. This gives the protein CATGAGGGLEQYF.

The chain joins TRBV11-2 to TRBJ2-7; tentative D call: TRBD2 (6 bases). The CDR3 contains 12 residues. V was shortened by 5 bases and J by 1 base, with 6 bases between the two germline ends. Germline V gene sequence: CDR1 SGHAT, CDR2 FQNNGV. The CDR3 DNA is TGTGCCAGCAGCGCGGGGTCCTACGAGCAGTACTTC. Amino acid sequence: CASSAGSYEQYF.

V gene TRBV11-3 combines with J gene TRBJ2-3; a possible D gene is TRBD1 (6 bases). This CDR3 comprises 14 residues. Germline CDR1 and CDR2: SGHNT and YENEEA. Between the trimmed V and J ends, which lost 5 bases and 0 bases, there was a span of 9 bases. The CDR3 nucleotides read TGTGCCAGCAGCCGGACAGCCAGCACAGATACGCAGTATTTT. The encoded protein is CASSRTASTDTQYF.

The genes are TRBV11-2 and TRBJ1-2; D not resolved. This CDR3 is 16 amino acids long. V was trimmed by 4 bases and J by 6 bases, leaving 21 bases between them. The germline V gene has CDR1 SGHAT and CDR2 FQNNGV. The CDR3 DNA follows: TGTGCCAGCAGCTACCGAGGTGGTTGGCCGGAGAATGGCTACACCTTC. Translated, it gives CASSYRGGWPENGYTF.

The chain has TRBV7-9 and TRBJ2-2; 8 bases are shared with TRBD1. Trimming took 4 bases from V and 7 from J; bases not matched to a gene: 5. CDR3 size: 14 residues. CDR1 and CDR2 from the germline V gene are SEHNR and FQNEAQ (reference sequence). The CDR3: CASSSTGGVGELFF. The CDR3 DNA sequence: TGTGCCAGCAGCTCCACAGGGGGAGTCGGGGAGCTGTTTTTT. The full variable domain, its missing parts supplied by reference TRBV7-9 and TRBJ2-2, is DTGVSQNPRHKITKRGQNVTFRCDPISEHNRLYWYRQTLGQGPEFLTYFQNEAQLEKSRLLSDRFSAERPKGSFSTLEIQRTEQGDSAMYLCASSSTGGVGELFFGEGSRLTVL.

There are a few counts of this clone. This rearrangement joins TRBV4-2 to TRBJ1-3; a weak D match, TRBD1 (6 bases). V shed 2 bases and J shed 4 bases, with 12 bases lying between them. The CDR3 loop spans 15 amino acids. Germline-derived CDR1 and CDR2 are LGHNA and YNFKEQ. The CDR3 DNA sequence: TGTGCCAGCAGCCAAACACTACAGGGCGGAAACACCATATATTTT. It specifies CASSQTLQGGNTIYF.

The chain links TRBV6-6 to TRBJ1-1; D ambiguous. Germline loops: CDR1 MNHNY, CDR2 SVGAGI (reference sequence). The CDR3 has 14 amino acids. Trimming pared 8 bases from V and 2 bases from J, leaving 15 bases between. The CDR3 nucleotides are TGTGCCAGCGTAGAAGGCGGGAGCAACACTGAAGCTTTCTTT. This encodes CASVEGGSNTEAFF.

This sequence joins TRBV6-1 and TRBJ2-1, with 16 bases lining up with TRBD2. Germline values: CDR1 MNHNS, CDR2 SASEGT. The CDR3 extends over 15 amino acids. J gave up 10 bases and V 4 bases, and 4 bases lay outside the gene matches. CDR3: CASSAGTSGREEQFF. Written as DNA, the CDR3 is TGTGCCAGCAGTGCCGGGACTAGCGGGAGGGAGGAGCAGTTCTTC.

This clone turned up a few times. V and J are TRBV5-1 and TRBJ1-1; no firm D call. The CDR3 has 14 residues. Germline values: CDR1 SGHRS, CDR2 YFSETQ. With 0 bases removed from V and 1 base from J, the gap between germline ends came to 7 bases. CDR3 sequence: CASSLAGANTEAFF. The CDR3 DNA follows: TGCGCCAGCAGCTTGGCCGGAGCGAACACTGAAGCTTTCTTT.

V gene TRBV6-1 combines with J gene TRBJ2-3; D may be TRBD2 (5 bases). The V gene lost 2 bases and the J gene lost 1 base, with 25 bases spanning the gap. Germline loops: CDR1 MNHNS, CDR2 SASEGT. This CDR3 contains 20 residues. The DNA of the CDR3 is TGTGCCAGCAGTGAATTTATCCTTCAGTTGCGGCGGGTGCGCACAGATACGCAGTATTTT. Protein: CASSEFILQLRRVRTDTQYF.

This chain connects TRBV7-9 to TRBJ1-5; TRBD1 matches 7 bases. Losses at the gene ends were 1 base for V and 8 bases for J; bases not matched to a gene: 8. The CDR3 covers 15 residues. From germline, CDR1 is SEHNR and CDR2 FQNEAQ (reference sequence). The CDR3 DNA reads TGTGCCAGCAGCTTAGGACAGGGTACTTGGGAGCCCCAGCATTTT. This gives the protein CASSLGQGTWEPQHF.

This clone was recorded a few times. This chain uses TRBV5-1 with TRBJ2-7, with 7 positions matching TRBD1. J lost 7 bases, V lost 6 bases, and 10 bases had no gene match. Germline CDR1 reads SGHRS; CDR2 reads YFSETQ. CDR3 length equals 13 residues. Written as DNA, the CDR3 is TGCGCCAGCAAATGGACAGGATCGCAAGAGCAGTACTTC. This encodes CASKWTGSQEQYF. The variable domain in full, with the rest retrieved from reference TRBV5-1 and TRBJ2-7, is KAGVTQTPRYLIKTRGQQVTLSCSPISGHRSVSWYQQTPGQGLQFLFEYFSETQRNKGNFPGRFSGRQFSNSRSEMNVSTLELGDSALYLCASKWTGSQEQYFGPGTRLTVT.

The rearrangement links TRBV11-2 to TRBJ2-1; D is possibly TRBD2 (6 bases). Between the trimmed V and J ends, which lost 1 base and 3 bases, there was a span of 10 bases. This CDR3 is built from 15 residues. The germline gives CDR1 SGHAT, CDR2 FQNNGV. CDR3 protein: CASSLAGAFYNEQFF. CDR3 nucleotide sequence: TGTGCCAGCAGCTTAGCGGGAGCATTCTACAATGAGCAGTTCTTC. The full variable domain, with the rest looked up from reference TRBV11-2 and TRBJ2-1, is EAGVAQSPRYKIIEKRQSVAFWCNPISGHATLYWYQQILGQGPKLLIQFQNNGVVDDSQLPKDRFSAERLKGVDSTLKIQPAKLEDSAVYLCASSLAGAFYNEQFFGPGTRLTVL.

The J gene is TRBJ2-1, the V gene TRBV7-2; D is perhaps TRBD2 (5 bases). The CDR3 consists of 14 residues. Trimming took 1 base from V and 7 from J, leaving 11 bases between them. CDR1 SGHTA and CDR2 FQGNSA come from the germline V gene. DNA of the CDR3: TGTGCCAGCAGCTTAGTTCGGGGAAATAATGAGCAGTTCTTC. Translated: CASSLVRGNNEQFF.

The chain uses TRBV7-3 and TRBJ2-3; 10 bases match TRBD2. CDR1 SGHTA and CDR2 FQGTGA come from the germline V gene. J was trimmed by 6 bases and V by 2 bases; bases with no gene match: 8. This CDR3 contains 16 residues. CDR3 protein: CASSLAVAGGFDTQYF. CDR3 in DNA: TGTGCCAGCAGCTTAGCGGTAGCGGGAGGTTTTGATACGCAGTATTTT.

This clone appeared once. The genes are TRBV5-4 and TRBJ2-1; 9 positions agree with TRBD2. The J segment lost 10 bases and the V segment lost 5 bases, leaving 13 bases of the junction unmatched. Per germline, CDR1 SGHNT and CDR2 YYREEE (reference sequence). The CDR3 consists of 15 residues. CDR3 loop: CASSHRRGREVEQFF. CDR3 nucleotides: TGTGCCAGCAGTCATCGTCGCGGGAGGGAGGTCGAGCAGTTCTTC.

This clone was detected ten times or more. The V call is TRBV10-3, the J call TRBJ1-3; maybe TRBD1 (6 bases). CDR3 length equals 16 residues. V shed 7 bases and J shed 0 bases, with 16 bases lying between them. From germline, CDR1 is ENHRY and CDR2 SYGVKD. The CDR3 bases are TGTGCCATCAACAGAGCAGGGGTCCGCTCTGGAAACACCATATATTTT. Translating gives CAINRAGVRSGNTIYF.

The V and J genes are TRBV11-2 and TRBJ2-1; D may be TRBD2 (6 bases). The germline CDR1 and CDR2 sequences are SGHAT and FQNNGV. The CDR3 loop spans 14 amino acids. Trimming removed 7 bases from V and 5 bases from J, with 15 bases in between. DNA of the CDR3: TGTGCCAGCACCCACTGGGACTTAAACAATGAGCAGTTCTTC. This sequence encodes CASTHWDLNNEQFF.

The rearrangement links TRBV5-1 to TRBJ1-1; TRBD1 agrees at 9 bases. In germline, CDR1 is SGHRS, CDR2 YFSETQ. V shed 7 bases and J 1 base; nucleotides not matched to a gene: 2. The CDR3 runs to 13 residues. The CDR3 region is CASRGQGNTEAFF. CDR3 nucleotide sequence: TGCGCCAGCCGGGGACAGGGGAACACTGAAGCTTTCTTT.

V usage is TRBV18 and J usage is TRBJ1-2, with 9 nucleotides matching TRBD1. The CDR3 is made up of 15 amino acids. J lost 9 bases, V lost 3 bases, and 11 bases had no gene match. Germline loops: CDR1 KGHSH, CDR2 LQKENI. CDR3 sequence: CASSPSRDRVLRYTF. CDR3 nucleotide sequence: TGTGCCAGCTCACCTTCGAGGGACAGGGTCTTACGCTACACCTTC.